This T cell receptor beta chain appears in the sequencing data of a study of cytomegalovirus exposure and HLA in healthy donors (dated 2017 in TCRdb). For the study in its entirety: The 700 or so repertoires of the first cohort and the 120 validation repertoires were produced on the same platform, according to a later analysis. In addition to the first cohort of 650 to 750 subjects, a separate validation cohort of 120 different subjects was used. High-throughput TCR immunosequencing, statistical association of individual TCRs with disease status, and machine learning were combined to predict cytomegalovirus infection status. The study was designed to test whether signatures of past pathogen exposure could be identified by cataloging public T cell receptors.

CDR3 length: 15 amino acids, cysteine to phenylalanine. Only the CDR3 DNA is retained, 45 bases long and in frame from the first base. The germline V gene yields SQVTM for CDR1 and ANQGSEA for CDR2. Trimming accounts for 1 base at V and 0 bases at J, while the number of junction bases matched to no gene is 3. In regard to this clone: Its antigen is still unknown. The record has no base qualities; no much larger clone is one base away.

Library method: the immunoSEQ multiplex PCR assay. The study's own analysis went as follows. To diagnose cytomegalovirus status from the catalog of TCR beta chain sequences, a statistical classification framework was built. This immuneACCESS table, as held by TCRdb, lists in-frame sequences with V and J called but not all clones. Of the missing ones, under half trace to an unresolved V gene in checked studies; the others have no known cause. V, J and clone size reflect that table, while D and trimming were determined from the DNA. This sample lists 150,000 to 200,000 clones; 86% were detected once. The ten largest account for about 1.5% of the sample. The research as a whole found: In vitro tests confirmed that a few of the cytomegalovirus-associated TCR beta chains recognize cytomegalovirus antigens. The authors suggested that the approach could potentially be extended to other disease states and immunological phenotypes. A later analysis lacked HLA typing for the validation cohort, so it scored co-occurrence in that cohort across all 120 or so repertoires. The study listed 150 to 200 TCR beta chains as associated with cytomegalovirus. Across donors, most TCR sequences were observed very rarely, whereas some public TCRs were present in many individuals. The classifier was reported to diagnose cytomegalovirus status with high specificity and sensitivity in both the original and validation cohorts. Of the cluster scores, 90% to 95% were above 0 in a later analysis, which found that TCRs clustered in the first cohort also tended to co-occur in the 95 to 150 validation repertoires.

Separate from the approximately 690-subject first cohort, the validation cohort of 120 subjects was the group to which the donors belonged. The sequence was collected from a woman aged 18 to 35 in good health and CMV-seronegative. The sequenced sample consisted of PBMCs. The chain joins TRBV29-1 to TRBJ2-1; 7 central bases correspond to TRBD2. CDR3 loop: CSVEGERDSYNEQFF. The nucleotide sequence is given as TGCAGCGTTGAAGGGGAGCGGGACTCCTACAATGAGCAGTTCTTC.